The table lists the clone carrying this TCR beta chain with a count of one. Original data processing: Estimation of nucleated cell counts was performed using reference gene primer amplification. Libraries were prepared by immunoSEQ multiplex PCR; TCRdb keeps only in-frame clonotypes and omits some of them. From that table come the V and J calls and clone size; the DNA was used to work out D and trimming. The data hold tens of thousands of clones, with approximately 90% observed a single time. The germline gives CDR1 MRHNA, CDR2 SNTAGT. The CDR3 has 12 residues. V was pared by 0 bases and J by 10 bases, with 2 bases of the junction left unmatched. These data originate in a study of blood T cell repertoires in COVID-19. Study-wide context: Specimens from acute and convalescent COVID-19 originated in the United States, Italy and Spain. T cells, B-cell-depleted T cells, or PBMCs provided the cDNA or gDNA that served as material.

The chain employs TRBV6-4 and TRBJ1-1; 7 nucleotides agree with TRBD1. This receptor was taken from a woman between 50 and 59 years old with active or convalescent COVID-19. Sequencing used peripheral blood. The chain's CDR3 is CASSDSTGRAFF. DNA for the CDR3: TGTGCCAGCAGTGACTCGACAGGGCGAGCTTTCTTT.